This passage covers 9 T cell receptor beta chains from one sample sequenced in a study of response to subunit inactivated influenza vaccine. Via MiXCR, TCRdb re-called the RT-PCR reads, giving one row per CDR3 protein. The sample yields roughly 630,000 distinct CDR3 sequences, approximately 15% seen once. Sequenced material: PBMCs from blood, taken 14 to 15 days before vaccination. The receptors here all came from a man aged 45 to 65 who received an inactivated influenza vaccine.

This clonotype came up a few times. The chain carries TRBV6-1 and TRBJ1-5; a possible D gene is TRBD1 (6 bases). Deletions cut 9 bases from V and 4 bases from J, with 25 bases between. The germline gives CDR1 MNHNS, CDR2 SASEGT. The CDR3 length is 17 residues. CDR3 region: CASSGGFTGARNQPQHF. The CDR3 DNA reads TGTGCCAGTTCGGGGGGGTTTACGGGGGCGCGAAATCAGCCCCAGCATTTT.

The chain recombines TRBV4-2 with TRBJ2-2; 11 bases match TRBD2. Germline lookup yields CDR1 LGHNA and CDR2 YNFKEQ. CDR3 length equals 18 residues. The V gene end was trimmed by 0 bases and the J gene end by 2 bases; junction bases not matched to a gene: 5. The CDR3 DNA follows: TGTGCCAGCAGCCAAGATTGGACTAGCGGGCCTAACACCGGGGAGCTGTTTTTT. This sequence encodes CASSQDWTSGPNTGELFF.

This clonotype was observed a few times. This chain connects TRBV4-1 to TRBJ1-2, with 8 bases matching TRBD1. Trimming cost V 4 bases and J 4 bases; bases outside gene matches: 5. The CDR3 is made up of 14 amino acids. Germline-derived CDR1 and CDR2 are MGHRA and YSYEKL. This chain's CDR3 is CASSRPGQVYGYTF. The CDR3 DNA is TGCGCCAGCAGCCGCCCGGGACAGGTCTATGGCTACACCTTC.

The chain carries TRBV5-1 and TRBJ1-2, with TRBD1 matching 7 bases. The V segment lost 4 bases and the J segment 4 bases; nucleotides outside the gene matches: 7. The CDR3 spans 14 residues. CDR1 SGHRS and CDR2 YFSETQ come from the germline V gene. The DNA for the CDR3 is TGCGCCAGCAGCGTACGACAGGGAGGCTATGGCTACACCTTC. This codes for CASSVRQGGYGYTF.

CDR3 coding DNA: TGCAGTGCCAGTCTGCTAGGGAGGAACTACAATGAGCAGTTCTTC. Encoded protein: CSASLLGRNYNEQFF. The chain couples TRBV20-1 to TRBJ2-1; D might be TRBD2 (6 bases). This CDR3 region has 15 residues. The germline gives CDR1 DFQATT, CDR2 SNEGSKA (reference sequence). With 6 bases removed from V and 3 bases from J, the gap between germline ends came to 18 bases.

This clonotype was seen many times. This sequence joins TRBV20-1 and TRBJ1-6; D uncertain. Deletions cut 2 bases from V and 10 bases from J, with 12 bases between. The CDR3 is 13 residues long. The germline V gene has CDR1 DFQATT and CDR2 SNEGSKA (reference sequence). CDR3 amino acids: CSARSPSESPLHF. CDR3 bases: TGCAGTGCTAGAAGTCCCAGTGAGTCACCCCTCCACTTT.

The rearrangement joins TRBV5-5 to TRBJ2-7; tentative D call: TRBD1 (6 bases). Trimming removed 5 bases from V and 2 bases from J, with 14 bases in between. CDR3 length equals 14 residues. Germline CDR1 is SGHKS and CDR2 is YYEKEE (reference sequence). The CDR3 DNA is TGTGCCAGCAGTACAGGGTTGGAAACCTACGAGCAGTACTTC. Protein: CASSTGLETYEQYF.

The chain couples TRBV5-1 to TRBJ2-1, with TRBD1 identical over 7 bases. The CDR3 totals 17 residues. J gave up 3 bases and V 0 bases, and 9 bases lay outside the gene matches. Germline-derived CDR1 and CDR2 are SGHRS and YFSETQ. The CDR3 region has the DNA TGCGCCAGCAGCTTGGTAGGCAGGGGGTCCCTCTACAATGAGCAGTTCTTC. Amino acid sequence: CASSLVGRGSLYNEQFF. The whole variable domain, filled in from reference TRBV5-1 and TRBJ2-1, reads KAGVTQTPRYLIKTRGQQVTLSCSPISGHRSVSWYQQTPGQGLQFLFEYFSETQRNKGNFPGRFSGRQFSNSRSEMNVSTLELGDSALYLCASSLVGRGSLYNEQFFGPGTRLTVL.

Many counts were recorded for this clonotype. V and J are TRBV6-2 or TRBV6-3 and TRBJ2-7, with 10 bases lining up with TRBD1. The CDR3 is 13 residues long. Trimming removed 4 bases from V and 3 bases from J; junction bases left unmatched: 0. The germline V gene encodes CDR1 MNHEY and CDR2 SVGEGT. The CDR3, as DNA: TGTGCCAGCAGTTGGACAGGGGGCTACGAGCAGTACTTC. Amino acid sequence: CASSWTGGYEQYF.